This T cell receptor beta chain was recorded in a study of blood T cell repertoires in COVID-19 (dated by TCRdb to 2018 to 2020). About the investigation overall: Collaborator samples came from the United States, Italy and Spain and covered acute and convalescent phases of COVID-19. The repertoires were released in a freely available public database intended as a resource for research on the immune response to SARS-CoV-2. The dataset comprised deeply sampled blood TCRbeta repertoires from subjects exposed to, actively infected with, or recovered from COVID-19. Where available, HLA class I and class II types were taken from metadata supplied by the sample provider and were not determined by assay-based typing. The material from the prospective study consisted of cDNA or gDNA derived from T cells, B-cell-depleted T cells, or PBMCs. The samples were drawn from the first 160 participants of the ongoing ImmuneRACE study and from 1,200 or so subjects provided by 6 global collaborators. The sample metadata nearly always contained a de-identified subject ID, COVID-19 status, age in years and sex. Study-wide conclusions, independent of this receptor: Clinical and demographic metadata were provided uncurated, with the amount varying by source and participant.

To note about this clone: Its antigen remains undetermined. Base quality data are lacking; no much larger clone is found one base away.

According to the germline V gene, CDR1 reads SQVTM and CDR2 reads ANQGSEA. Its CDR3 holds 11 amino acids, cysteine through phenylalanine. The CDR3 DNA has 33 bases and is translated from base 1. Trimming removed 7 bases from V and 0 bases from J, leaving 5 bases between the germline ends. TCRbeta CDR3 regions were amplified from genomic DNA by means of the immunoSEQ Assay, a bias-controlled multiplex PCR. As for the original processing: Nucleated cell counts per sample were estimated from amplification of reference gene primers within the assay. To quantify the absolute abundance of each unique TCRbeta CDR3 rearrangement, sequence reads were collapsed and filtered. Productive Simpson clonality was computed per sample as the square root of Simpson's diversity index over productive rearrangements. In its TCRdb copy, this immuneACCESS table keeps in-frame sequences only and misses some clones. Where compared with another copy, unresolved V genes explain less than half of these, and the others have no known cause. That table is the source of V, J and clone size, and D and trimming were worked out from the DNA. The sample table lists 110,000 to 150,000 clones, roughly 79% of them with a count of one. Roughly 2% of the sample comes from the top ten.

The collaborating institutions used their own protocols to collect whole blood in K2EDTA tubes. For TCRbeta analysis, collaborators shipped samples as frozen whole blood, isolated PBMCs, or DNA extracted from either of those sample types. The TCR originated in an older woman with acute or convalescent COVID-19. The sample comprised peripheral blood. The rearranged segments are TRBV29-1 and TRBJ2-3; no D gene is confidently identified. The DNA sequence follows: TGCAGCGAACTAAGCACAGATACGCAGTATTTT. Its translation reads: CSELSTDTQYF.